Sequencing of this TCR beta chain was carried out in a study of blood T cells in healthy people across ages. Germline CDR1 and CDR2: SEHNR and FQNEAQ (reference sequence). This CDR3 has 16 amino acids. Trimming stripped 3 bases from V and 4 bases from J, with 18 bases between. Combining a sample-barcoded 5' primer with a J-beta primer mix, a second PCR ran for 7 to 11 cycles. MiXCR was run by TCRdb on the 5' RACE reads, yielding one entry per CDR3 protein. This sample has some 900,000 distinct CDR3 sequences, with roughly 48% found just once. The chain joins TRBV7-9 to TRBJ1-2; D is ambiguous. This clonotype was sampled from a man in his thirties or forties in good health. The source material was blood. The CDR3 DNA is TGTGCCAGCAGCTTCTATCGGGCCCCTTACCCCTATGGCTACACCTTC. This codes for CASSFYRAPYPYGYTF. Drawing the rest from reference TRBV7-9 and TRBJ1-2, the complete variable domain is DTGVSQNPRHKITKRGQNVTFRCDPISEHNRLYWYRQTLGQGPEFLTYFQNEAQLEKSRLLSDRFSAERPKGSFSTLEIQRTEQGDSAMYLCASSFYRAPYPYGYTFGSGTRLTVV.